These 27 T cell receptor beta chains were sequenced from one sample in a study of graft-versus-host responses after intestinal transplantation. Using immunoSEQ multiplex PCR, the repertoire was profiled, and TCRdb retains in-frame clones only, with some absent. The sample has about 97,000 clones, around nine tenths seen once. Sequencing was performed on PBMCs, taken about 450 days after intestinal transplant. These receptors originate from a human patient who received an intestinal transplant, so some T cells may come from the graft donor.

V and J are TRBV7-9 and TRBJ2-1, with 11 bases identical to TRBD2. CDR3 length equals 14 residues. Looked up from germline, CDR1 is SEHNR and CDR2 is FQNEAQ (reference sequence). V trimming: 11 bases; J trimming: 5 bases; junction bases outside the gene matches: 8. The CDR3: CAVTSGGINNEQFF. The DNA for the CDR3 is TGTGCCGTTACTAGCGGGGGAATTAACAATGAGCAGTTCTTC.

For the CDR3, the DNA is TGTGCCAGCAACGTATTGTCCGCGAACACCGGGGAGCTGTTTTTT. Translation: CASNVLSANTGELFF. The chain links TRBV6-1 to TRBJ2-2; unclear D gene. V lost 7 bases to trimming and J lost 0 bases, with 12 bases between them. The CDR3 totals 15 residues. Germline V gives CDR1 MNHNS, CDR2 SASEGT.

The chain combines TRBV19 with TRBJ2-1; D call uncertain. The CDR3 covers 14 residues. Germline V gene lookup returns CDR1 LNHDA and CDR2 SQIVND (reference sequence). With 1 base removed from V and 3 bases from J, the gap between germline ends came to 7 bases. Written as DNA, the CDR3 is TGTGCCAGTAGTATAGTGGGCTACTACAATGAGCAGTTCTTC. Encoded protein: CASSIVGYYNEQFF.

The chain is built from TRBV6-6 and TRBJ2-3, with TRBD1 as a possible D gene (5 bases). The V gene lost 6 bases and the J gene lost 3 bases, with 10 bases spanning the gap. Looked up from germline, CDR1 is MNHNY and CDR2 is SVGAGI (reference sequence). The CDR3 contains 13 residues. The CDR3 region is CASRGRVTDTQYF. In nucleotides, the CDR3 is TGTGCCAGCAGGGGCAGGGTTACAGATACGCAGTATTTT.

The table lists this clone with a count of one. The V gene is TRBV19, the J gene TRBJ1-2, with D perhaps matching TRBD1 (5 bases). The germline V and J ends were trimmed by 7 bases and 5 bases, with 20 bases remaining between them. Germline CDR1 reads LNHDA; CDR2 reads SQIVND (reference sequence). CDR3 length: 15 amino acids. The CDR3 reads CASNEYRGSLYGYTF. The CDR3 bases are TGTGCCAGTAACGAATATCGGGGCAGCCTATATGGCTACACCTTC.

This clone was recorded once. The V gene is TRBV5-1, the J gene TRBJ2-5; 8 bases are a match to TRBD1. J gave up 5 bases and V 4 bases, and 4 bases lay outside the gene matches. This CDR3 has 13 residues. CDR1 and CDR2 from the germline V gene are SGHRS and YFSETQ. The CDR3 DNA reads as TGCGCCAGCAGCCGACAGGGGCGGGAGACCCAGTACTTC. Amino acid sequence: CASSRQGRETQYF. Based on the CDR3 plus reference TRBV5-1 and TRBJ2-5, the full variable domain is KAGVTQTPRYLIKTRGQQVTLSCSPISGHRSVSWYQQTPGQGLQFLFEYFSETQRNKGNFPGRFSGRQFSNSRSEMNVSTLELGDSALYLCASSRQGRETQYFGPGTRLLVL.

The J gene is TRBJ1-5, the V gene TRBV12-5; D may be TRBD1 (6 bases). Germline V gene lookup returns CDR1 LGHNT and CDR2 FRNRAP. Trimming cost V 0 bases and J 0 bases, with 18 bases left between them. This CDR3 is built from 19 residues. The CDR3: CASGLVRLGGGYSNQPQHF. In DNA, the CDR3 is TGTGCTAGTGGTTTGGTACGTTTAGGGGGAGGATATAGCAATCAGCCCCAGCATTTT.

The chain uses TRBV5-1 and TRBJ1-5; no clear D. The germline gives CDR1 SGHRS, CDR2 YFSETQ. CDR3 length: 15 residues. Trimming took 0 bases from V and 3 from J, leaving 10 bases between them. CDR3 nucleotide sequence: TGCGCCAGCAGCTTGGCCGGAGACGCCAATCAGCCCCAGCATTTT. Its translation is CASSLAGDANQPQHF.

This chain joins TRBV6-1 and TRBJ2-1; tentatively, D is TRBD2 (7 bases). The length of the CDR3 is 13 residues. V was shortened by 6 bases and J by 9 bases, with 15 bases between the two germline ends. CDR1 MNHNS and CDR2 SASEGT come from the germline V gene. Written as DNA, the CDR3 is TGTGCCAGCAGGGGGGGGCGCAACGGTGAGCAGTTCTTC. Its translation is CASRGGRNGEQFF.

As to this clone: It is unclear where the CDR3 begins or ends on the DNA, so no DNA is shown, and the CDR3 is as TCRdb lists it. The gene calls are TRBV21-1 and TRBJ1-1. TRBV21-1 is reported as a pseudogene. A total of 15 residues make up the CDR3, ends included. The CDR3 sequence: CASSKVGRGAPEAFF.

A note on this clone: A read error may produce the germline difference seen at one junction end. The V gene is TRBV4-1, the J gene TRBJ2-5; D gene ambiguous. The CDR3 runs to 13 residues. Germline values: CDR1 MGHRA, CDR2 YSYEKL. The DNA for the CDR3 is TGCGCCACCAGCGACTGGACCAAAGAGACCCAGTACTTC. This gives the protein CATSDWTKETQYF.

The chain combines TRBV5-1 with TRBJ1-4; tentative D call: TRBD1 (5 bases). The CDR3 sequence is 14 residues long. V lost 4 bases, J lost 6 bases, and 13 bases lay in between. Germline V gene sequence: CDR1 SGHRS, CDR2 YFSETQ. CDR3 coding DNA: TGCGCCAGCAGCCCGGGACGGACGGATGAAAAACTGTTTTTT. This codes for CASSPGRTDEKLFF.

The V call is TRBV11-3, the J call TRBJ2-1, with a tentative D call TRBD2 (6 bases). The CDR3 consists of 13 residues. Germline assignment: CDR1 SGHNT and CDR2 YENEEA. V was cut by 5 bases and J by 6 bases, with 11 bases left in between. The CDR3 DNA reads as TGTGCCAGCAGCGCGGGGCCAGGCAATGAGCAGTTCTTC. Translating gives CASSAGPGNEQFF.

This CDR3 reads CASRTGTGLDEQYF. For the CDR3, the DNA is TGTGCCAGCAGAACCGGGACAGGACTCGACGAGCAGTACTTC. The gene calls are TRBV6-1 and TRBJ2-7, with 8 bases matching TRBD1. Trimming cost V 6 bases and J 5 bases; bases outside gene matches: 9. This CDR3 has 14 residues. Looked up from germline, CDR1 is MNHNS and CDR2 is SASEGT.

The chain joins TRBV6-5 to TRBJ1-1, with TRBD1 as a possible D gene (6 bases). Germline lookup yields CDR1 MNHEY and CDR2 SVGAGI. Between the trimmed V and J ends, which lost 2 bases and 1 base, there was a span of 14 bases. The CDR3 is 16 residues long. In nucleotides, the CDR3 is TGTGCCAGCAGTTACGGGGGGGGGCTTGGGAACACTGAAGCTTTCTTT. Encoded protein: CASSYGGGLGNTEAFF.

The chain uses TRBV6-5 and TRBJ1-5, with TRBD1 identical over 7 bases. The length of the CDR3 is 14 residues. After removal of 6 bases from V and 6 bases from J, the junction contained 8 bases not matched to a gene. Germline CDR1 is MNHEY and CDR2 is SVGAGI. CDR3: CASRPHRGGQPQHF. DNA of the CDR3: TGTGCCAGCAGGCCTCACAGGGGAGGTCAGCCCCAGCATTTT.

The CDR3 reads CASSEGAGATGELFF. The CDR3 DNA sequence: TGTGCCAGCAGTGAAGGAGCGGGGGCCACCGGGGAGCTGTTTTTT. The chain recombines TRBV2 with TRBJ2-2; 8 positions agree with TRBD2. The CDR3 is 15 residues long. J lost 4 bases, V lost 1 base, and 2 bases had no gene match. CDR1 SNHLY and CDR2 FYNNEI come from the germline V gene. Together with reference TRBV2 and TRBJ2-2, the CDR3 gives the full variable domain: EPEVTQTPSHQVTQMGQEVILRCVPISNHLYFYWYRQILGQKVEFLVSFYNNEISEKSEIFDDQFSVERPDGSNFTLKIRSTKLEDSAMYFCASSEGAGATGELFFGEGSRLTVL.

The V call is TRBV18, the J call TRBJ1-2; no reliable D call. The CDR3 is 12 amino acids. Germline CDR1 and CDR2: KGHSH and LQKENI. The V gene lost 6 bases and the J gene lost 5 bases, with 10 bases spanning the gap. CDR3 region: CASSPQEYGYTF. As DNA, the CDR3 is TGTGCCAGCTCCCCCCAGGAGTATGGCTACACCTTC.

This clone was recorded once. The chain has TRBV6-5 and TRBJ1-3; D uncertain. Germline loops: CDR1 MNHEY, CDR2 SVGAGI. V lost 6 bases and J 2 bases, leaving 11 bases between the germline ends. The CDR3 loop spans 14 amino acids. CDR3 sequence reads: CASRPLAAGNTIYF. The DNA for the CDR3 is TGTGCCAGCAGGCCCCTCGCCGCTGGAAACACCATATATTTT.

With respect to this clone: One end of the junction fails to match germline, which may point to a read error. At the DNA level, this CDR3 is encoded by other sequences in the same sample as well. The V and J genes are TRBV6-6 and TRBJ1-1; D uncertain. This CDR3 has 14 residues. Germline V gene lookup returns CDR1 MNHNY and CDR2 SVGAGI (reference sequence). Here the CDR3 DNA reads TGTGCCAGCAGTTACAACGGGCCGAACACTGAAGCCTTCTTT. Its translation: CASSYNGPNTEAFF.

The CDR3 DNA follows: TGTGCCAGCAGCTTCGAAGGGTTTAATCAGCCCCAGCATTTT. Translating it yields CASSFEGFNQPQHF. The rearrangement links TRBV7-9 to TRBJ1-5, with D unclear. This CDR3 has 14 amino acids. Germline assignment: CDR1 SEHNR and CDR2 FQNEAQ (reference sequence). Trimming removed 3 bases at V and 4 bases at J, with 10 bases between.

The chain combines TRBV4-1 with TRBJ2-7; TRBD1 aligns across 7 bases. Germline assignment: CDR1 MGHRA and CDR2 YSYEKL. The CDR3 is 13 amino acids. V lost 3 bases and J lost 6; bases outside the gene matches: 5. CDR3 DNA: TGCGCCAGCAGCCACCAGACAGGGAGCGAGCAGTACTTC. Its protein is CASSHQTGSEQYF.

The table lists this clone with a count of one. For the CDR3, the DNA is TGTGCCAGCAGCGAGGGTGGGAACTATGGCTACACCTTC. Translated, it gives CASSEGGNYGYTF. This chain joins TRBV11-2 and TRBJ1-2; D is unresolved. The CDR3 runs 13 residues. V was pared by 5 bases and J by 2 bases, with 9 bases between. From germline, CDR1 is SGHAT and CDR2 FQNNGV.

The CDR3 nucleotides read TGTGCCAGCAGTCCCCCCCGGGGACTAGCAGTTAAAGATGAGCAGTTCTTC. Translated: CASSPPRGLAVKDEQFF. The chain has TRBV27 and TRBJ2-1; 9 bases match TRBD2. The ends lost 5 bases at V and 8 bases at J; junction bases unmatched: 16. Germline V gives CDR1 MNHEY, CDR2 SMNVEV (reference sequence). CDR3 size: 17 residues.

V gene TRBV7-3 combines with J gene TRBJ2-7, with D perhaps TRBD2 (7 bases). This CDR3 comprises 13 residues. Trimming shortened V by 4 bases and J by 6 bases, and 13 bases separated the two germline ends. The germline CDR1 and CDR2 sequences are SGHTA and FQGTGA. The CDR3 coding sequence is TGTGCCAGCAGCTCCGAACGGGGGGCCGAGCAGTACTTC. Its translation is CASSSERGAEQYF.

CDR3 bases: TGTGCCAGTAGTATAGATCGAGCGGGCCCATCGGGCTACACCTTC. It encodes CASSIDRAGPSGYTF. This rearrangement joins TRBV19 to TRBJ1-2, with unresolved D. Germline lookup yields CDR1 LNHDA and CDR2 SQIVND (reference sequence). The CDR3 length is 15 residues. Trimming pared 0 bases from V and 8 bases from J, leaving 16 bases between. Together with reference TRBV19 and TRBJ1-2, the CDR3 gives the full variable domain: DGGITQSPKYLFRKEGQNVTLSCEQNLNHDAMYWYRQDPGQGLRLIYYSQIVNDFQKGDIAEGYSVSREKKESFPLTVTSAQKNPTAFYLCASSIDRAGPSGYTFGSGTRLTVV.

The chain employs TRBV19 and TRBJ2-7, with 8 bases lining up with TRBD2. The CDR3 consists of 14 residues. V lost 7 bases to trimming and J lost 6 bases; unmatched junction nucleotides: 11. CDR1 LNHDA and CDR2 SQIVND come from the germline V gene (reference sequence). CDR3 sequence reads: CASKAGGLALEQYF. CDR3 nucleotides: TGTGCCAGTAAGGCCGGCGGACTAGCTCTCGAGCAGTACTTC.